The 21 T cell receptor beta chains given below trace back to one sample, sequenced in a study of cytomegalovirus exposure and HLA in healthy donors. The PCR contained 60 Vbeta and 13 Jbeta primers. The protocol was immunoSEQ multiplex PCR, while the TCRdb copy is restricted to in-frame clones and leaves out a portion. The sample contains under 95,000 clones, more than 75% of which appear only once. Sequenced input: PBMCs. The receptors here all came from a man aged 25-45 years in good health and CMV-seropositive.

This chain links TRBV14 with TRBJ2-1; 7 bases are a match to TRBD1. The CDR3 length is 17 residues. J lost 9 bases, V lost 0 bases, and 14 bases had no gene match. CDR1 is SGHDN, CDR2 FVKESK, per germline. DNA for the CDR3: TGTGCCAGCAGCCAAGATACAGGGGTCATGGGATACGGTGAGCAGTTCTTC. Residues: CASSQDTGVMGYGEQFF.

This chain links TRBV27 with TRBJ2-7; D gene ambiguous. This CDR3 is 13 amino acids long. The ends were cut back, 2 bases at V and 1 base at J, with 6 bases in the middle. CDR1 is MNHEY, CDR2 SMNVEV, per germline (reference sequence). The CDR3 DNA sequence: TGTGCCAGCAGTTTACCGTATTCCTACGAGCAGTACTTC. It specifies CASSLPYSYEQYF.

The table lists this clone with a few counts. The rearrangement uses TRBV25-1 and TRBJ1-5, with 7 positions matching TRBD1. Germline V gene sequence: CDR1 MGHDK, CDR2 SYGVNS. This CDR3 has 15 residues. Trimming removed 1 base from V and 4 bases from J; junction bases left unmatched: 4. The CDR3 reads CASSEWDSGNQPQHF. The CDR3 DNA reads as TGTGCCAGCAGTGAATGGGACAGTGGGAATCAGCCCCAGCATTTT. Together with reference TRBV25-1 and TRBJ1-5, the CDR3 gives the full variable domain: EADIYQTPRYLVIGTGKKITLECSQTMGHDKMYWYQQDPGMELHLIHYSYGVNSTEKGDLSSESTVSRIRTEHFPLTLESARPSHTSQYLCASSEWDSGNQPQHFGDGTRLSIL.

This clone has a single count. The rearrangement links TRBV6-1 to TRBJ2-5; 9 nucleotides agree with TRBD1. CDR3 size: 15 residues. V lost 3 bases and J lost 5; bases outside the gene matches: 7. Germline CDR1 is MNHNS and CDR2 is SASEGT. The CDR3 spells CASSEGQGARETQYF. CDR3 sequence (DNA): TGTGCCAGCAGTGAGGGACAGGGTGCCCGGGAGACCCAGTACTTC.

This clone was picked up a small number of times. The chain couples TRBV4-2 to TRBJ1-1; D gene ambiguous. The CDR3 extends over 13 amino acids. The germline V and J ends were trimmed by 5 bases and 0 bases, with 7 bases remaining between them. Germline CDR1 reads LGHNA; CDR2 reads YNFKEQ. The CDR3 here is CASSGRLNTEAFF. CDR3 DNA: TGTGCCAGCAGCGGCCGCCTGAACACTGAAGCTTTCTTT.

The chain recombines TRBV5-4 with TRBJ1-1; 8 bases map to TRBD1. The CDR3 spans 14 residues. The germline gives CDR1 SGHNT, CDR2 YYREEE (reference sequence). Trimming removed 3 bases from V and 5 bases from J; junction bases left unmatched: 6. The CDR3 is CASSYGQGQTEAFF. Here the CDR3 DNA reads TGTGCCAGCAGCTACGGACAGGGTCAAACTGAAGCTTTCTTT.

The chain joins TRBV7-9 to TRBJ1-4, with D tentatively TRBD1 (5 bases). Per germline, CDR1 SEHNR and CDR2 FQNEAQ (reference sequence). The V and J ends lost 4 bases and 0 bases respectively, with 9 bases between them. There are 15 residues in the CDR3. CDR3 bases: TGTGCCAGCAGCTCGCCACAGGCAACTAATGAAAAACTGTTTTTT. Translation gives CASSSPQATNEKLFF.

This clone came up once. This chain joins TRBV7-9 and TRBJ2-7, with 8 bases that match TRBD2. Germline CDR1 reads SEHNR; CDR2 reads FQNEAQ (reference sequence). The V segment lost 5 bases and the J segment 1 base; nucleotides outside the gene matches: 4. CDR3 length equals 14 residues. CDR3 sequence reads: CASSPRLASYEQYF. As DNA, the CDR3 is TGTGCCAGCAGCCCGAGACTAGCGTCCTACGAGCAGTACTTC. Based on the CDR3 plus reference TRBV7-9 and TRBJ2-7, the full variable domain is DTGVSQNPRHKITKRGQNVTFRCDPISEHNRLYWYRQTLGQGPEFLTYFQNEAQLEKSRLLSDRFSAERPKGSFSTLEIQRTEQGDSAMYLCASSPRLASYEQYFGPGTRLTVT.

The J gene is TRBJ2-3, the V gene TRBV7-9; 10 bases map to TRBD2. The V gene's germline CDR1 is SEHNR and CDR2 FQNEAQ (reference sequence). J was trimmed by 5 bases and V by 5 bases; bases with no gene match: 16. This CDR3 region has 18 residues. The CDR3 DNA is TGTGCCAGCAGCGACCGATATACCGGGACTAGCGTGAAAGATACGCAGTATTTT. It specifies CASSDRYTGTSVKDTQYF.

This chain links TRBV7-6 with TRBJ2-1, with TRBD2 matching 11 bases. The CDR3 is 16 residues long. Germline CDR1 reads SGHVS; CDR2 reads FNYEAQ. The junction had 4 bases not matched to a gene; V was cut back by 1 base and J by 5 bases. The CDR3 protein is CASSLVGTSGNNEQFF. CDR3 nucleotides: TGTGCCAGCAGCTTAGTGGGGACTAGCGGCAACAATGAGCAGTTCTTC.

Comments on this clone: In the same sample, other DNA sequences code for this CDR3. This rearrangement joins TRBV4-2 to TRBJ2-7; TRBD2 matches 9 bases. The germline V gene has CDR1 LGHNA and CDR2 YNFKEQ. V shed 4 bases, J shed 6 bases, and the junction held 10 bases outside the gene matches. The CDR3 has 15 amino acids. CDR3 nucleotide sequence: TGTGCCAGCAGCCCCCGTTTAGCGGGAGAAGGCGAGCAGTACTTC. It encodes CASSPRLAGEGEQYF.

The CDR3 region is CASRPSGYWGTQYF. CDR3 coding DNA: TGTGCCAGCAGACCCTCGGGGTACTGGGGGACCCAGTACTTC. This sequence joins TRBV6-5 and TRBJ2-5; maybe TRBD2 (5 bases). This CDR3 has 14 residues. With 6 bases removed from V and 7 bases from J, the gap between germline ends came to 18 bases. In germline, CDR1 is MNHEY, CDR2 SVGAGI.

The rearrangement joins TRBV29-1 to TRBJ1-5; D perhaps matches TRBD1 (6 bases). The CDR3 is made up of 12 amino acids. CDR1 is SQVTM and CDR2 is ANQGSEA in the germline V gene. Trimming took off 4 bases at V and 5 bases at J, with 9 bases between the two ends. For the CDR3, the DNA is TGCAGCGTTGGGGCAGGGGATCAGCCCCAGCATTTT. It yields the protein CSVGAGDQPQHF.

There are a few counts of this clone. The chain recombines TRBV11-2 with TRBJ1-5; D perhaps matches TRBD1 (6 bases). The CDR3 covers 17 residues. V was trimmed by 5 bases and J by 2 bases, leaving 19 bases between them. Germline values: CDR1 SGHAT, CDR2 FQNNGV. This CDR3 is CASSLDGDRMGNQPQHF. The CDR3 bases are TGTGCCAGCAGCCTCGATGGCGACAGGATGGGCAATCAGCCCCAGCATTTT.

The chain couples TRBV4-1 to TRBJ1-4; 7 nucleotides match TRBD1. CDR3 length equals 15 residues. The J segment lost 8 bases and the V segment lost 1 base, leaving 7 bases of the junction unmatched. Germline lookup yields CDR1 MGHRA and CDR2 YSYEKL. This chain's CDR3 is CASSQVSGGVEKLFF. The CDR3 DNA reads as TGCGCCAGCAGCCAAGTTTCAGGGGGAGTGGAAAAACTGTTTTTT.

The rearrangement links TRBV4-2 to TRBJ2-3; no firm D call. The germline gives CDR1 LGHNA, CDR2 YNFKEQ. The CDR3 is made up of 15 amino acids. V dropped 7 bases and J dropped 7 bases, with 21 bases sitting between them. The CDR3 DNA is TGTGCCAGCACCCCACTCGGCTTAGCAGATCATACGCAGTATTTT. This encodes CASTPLGLADHTQYF.

In DNA, the CDR3 is TGTGCCAGCAGCTCCGGGTCTTCCGAGCAGTACGTC. Its protein is CASSSGSSEQYV. The chain is built from TRBV13 and TRBJ2-7; the D is unclear. Germline CDR1 reads PRHDT; CDR2 reads FYEKMQ (reference sequence). Trimming stripped 4 bases from V and 6 bases from J, with 10 bases between. The length of the CDR3 is 12 residues.

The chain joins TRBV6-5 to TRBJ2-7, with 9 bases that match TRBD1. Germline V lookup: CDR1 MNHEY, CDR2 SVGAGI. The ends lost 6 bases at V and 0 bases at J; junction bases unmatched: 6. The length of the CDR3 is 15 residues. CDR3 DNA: TGTGCCAGCAGGAAGGGACAGGGAGCCTCCTACGAGCAGTACTTC. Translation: CASRKGQGASYEQYF.

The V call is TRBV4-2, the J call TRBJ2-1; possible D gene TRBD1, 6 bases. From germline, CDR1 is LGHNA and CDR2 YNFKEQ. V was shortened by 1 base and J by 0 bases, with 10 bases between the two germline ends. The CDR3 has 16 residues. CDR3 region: CASSQAGQNSYNEQFF. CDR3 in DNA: TGTGCCAGCAGCCAAGCTGGACAGAACTCCTACAATGAGCAGTTCTTC.

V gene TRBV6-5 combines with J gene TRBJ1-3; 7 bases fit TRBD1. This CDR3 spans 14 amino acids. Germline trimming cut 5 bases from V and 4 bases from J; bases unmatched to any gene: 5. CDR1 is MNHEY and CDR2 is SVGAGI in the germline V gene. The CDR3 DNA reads TGTGCCAGCAGTCCACAGGGGACAGGAAACACCATATATTTT. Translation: CASSPQGTGNTIYF.

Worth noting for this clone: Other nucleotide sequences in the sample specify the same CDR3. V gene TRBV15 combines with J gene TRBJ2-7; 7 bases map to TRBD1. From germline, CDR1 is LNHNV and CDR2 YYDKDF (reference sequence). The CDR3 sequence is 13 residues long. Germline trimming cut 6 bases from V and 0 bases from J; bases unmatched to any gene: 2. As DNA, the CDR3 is TGTGCCACCAGAAGGGACAGCTCCTACGAGCAGTACGTC. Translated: CATRRDSSYEQYV.